This T cell receptor (beta chain) was observed in a study of cytomegalovirus exposure and HLA in healthy donors. Findings and limits, study-wide: Several top significant clusters appeared, in a later analysis, to be linked to common viral pathogens.

A note on this clone: Its antigen is not known.

PCR used 60 Vbeta primers and 13 Jbeta primers. Sequencing was performed with immunoSEQ multiplex PCR; in TCRdb, only in-frame clones are kept and a portion is missing. Found here are 95,000 to 110,000 clones, about 71% of them singletons; the top ten hold less than 3.5%. Trimming took off 1 base at V and 3 bases at J, with 13 bases between the two ends. The CDR3 extends over 15 amino acids. The germline CDR1 and CDR2 sequences are LGHNA and YSLEER. The receptor was isolated from a woman aged 45-65 years in good health and CMV-seronegative. The rearrangement uses TRBV4-3 and TRBJ2-7, with D perhaps TRBD1 (5 bases). The source material was PBMCs. The CDR3 region has the DNA TGCGCCAGCAGCCAAGGGACATCTGCTAACTACGAGCAGTACTTC. Its translation: CASSQGTSANYEQYF.